The clone carrying this T cell receptor (beta chain) was observed a handful of times. Its specificity is not known. Incorporated into the TCR beta cDNA libraries were unique molecular identifiers, which served to reduce PCR and sequencing biases. One entry per CDR3 protein, called by TCRdb with MiXCR from the PCR reads. Among a few hundred thousand distinct CDR3 sequences listed, 30% to 40% were seen once. The record originates from a study of post-analysis software for immune sequencing data. Study context: Relapsing-remitting, secondary progressive and progressive-relapsing forms of multiple sclerosis all featured among disease courses.

Study-wide findings and caveats: In patients, TRBV5-6, TRBV5-1 and TRBV20-1 belonged to five TRBV segments found more frequently than in controls.

Germline trimming cut 6 bases from V and 2 bases from J; bases unmatched to any gene: 10. Germline CDR1 and CDR2: DFQATT and SNEGSKA (reference sequence). The length of the CDR3 is 15 residues. This TCR came from a girl under 18 with multiple sclerosis. J is TRBJ2-7 and V is TRBV20-1, with 10 bases fitting TRBD1. The sample consisted of blood. DNA of the CDR3: TGCAGTGCCAGGCCTGCGGGACAGGGGACCTACGAGCAGTACTTC. This codes for CSARPAGQGTYEQYF.